One sample yielded the 30 T cell receptor beta chains listed below, sequenced in a study of technical replicates of blood from a few donors. Profiled with immunoSEQ multiplex PCR; TCRdb holds only in-frame clones, not every one. The sample contains roughly 90,000 clones, 94% of which appear only once. The sample comprised T cells isolated from PBMCs. All receptors derive from a human donor in good health.

The J gene is TRBJ2-5, the V gene TRBV20-1; D uncertain. Trimming took off 7 bases at V and 4 bases at J, with 10 bases between the two ends. Germline CDR1 is DFQATT and CDR2 is SNEGSKA (reference sequence). CDR3 length equals 11 residues. The CDR3 DNA reads as TGCAGTGTGGAAGAGCGAGAGACCCAGTACTTC. Its translation is CSVEERETQYF.

The J gene is TRBJ2-1, the V gene TRBV29-1; D is ambiguous. CDR3 size: 13 residues. Germline lookup yields CDR1 SQVTM and CDR2 ANQGSEA. The CDR3 nucleotides are TGCAGTACGTGGAAGCGAGTCGGCAATGAGCAGTTCTTC. Encoded protein: CSTWKRVGNEQFF.

This rearrangement joins TRBV27 to TRBJ2-6; possibly TRBD2 for D (5 bases). CDR1 and CDR2 (germline): MNHEY, SMNVEV (reference sequence). The germline V and J ends were trimmed by 6 bases and 3 bases, with 12 bases remaining between them. This CDR3 comprises 15 residues. Here the CDR3 reads CASSTGRGGANVLTF. The CDR3 nucleotides read TGTGCCAGCAGCACGGGGAGAGGTGGGGCCAACGTCCTGACTTTC.

This chain connects TRBV11-3 to TRBJ2-3, with D unresolved. V lost 3 bases, J lost 4 bases, and 8 bases lay in between. The V gene's germline CDR1 is SGHNT and CDR2 YENEEA. The CDR3 is 13 residues long. CDR3 sequence reads: CASSFTASDTQYF. CDR3 nucleotides: TGTGCCAGCAGCTTCACAGCCTCAGATACGCAGTATTTT.

The CDR3 sequence is CASSRKSGGNQPQHF. The DNA for the CDR3 is TGTGCCAGCAGTCGAAAGTCAGGGGGCAATCAGCCCCAGCATTTT. V gene TRBV6-5 combines with J gene TRBJ1-5, with D maybe TRBD1 (6 bases). Germline V gene data show CDR1 as MNHEY and CDR2 as SVGAGI. This CDR3 region has 15 residues. Trimming shortened V by 5 bases and J by 2 bases, and 13 bases separated the two germline ends.

The chain carries TRBV23-1 and TRBJ2-7; 8 bases are shared with TRBD1. TRBV23-1 is recorded as an ORF, its role being uncertain. The CDR3 covers 16 residues. The junction had 8 bases not matched to a gene; V was cut back by 0 bases and J by 4 bases. The CDR3, as DNA: TGCGCCAGCAGTCAATCTCAGGACAGGGATGCTTACGAGCAGTACTTC. This encodes CASSQSQDRDAYEQYF.

The chain carries TRBV27 and TRBJ1-5, with 9 nucleotides matching TRBD1. Germline CDR1 is MNHEY and CDR2 is SMNVEV (reference sequence). V shed 5 bases, J shed 6 bases, and the junction held 8 bases outside the gene matches. This CDR3 is built from 15 residues. In nucleotides, the CDR3 is TGTGCCAGCAGTCCGGGACAGGGAATAAGTCAGCCCCAGCATTTT. Its translation is CASSPGQGISQPQHF.

The chain combines TRBV2 with TRBJ2-5, with a tentative D call TRBD2 (6 bases). The germline V gene encodes CDR1 SNHLY and CDR2 FYNNEI. Trimming pared 10 bases from V and 3 bases from J, leaving 18 bases between. The CDR3 consists of 14 residues. In DNA form, the CDR3 reads TGTGCCACGGGGGAGGATTCCCAAAAAGAGACCCAGTACTTC. This sequence encodes CATGEDSQKETQYF.

The chain carries TRBV9 and TRBJ2-6; TRBD1 matches at 9 bases. Germline loops: CDR1 SGDLS, CDR2 YYNGEE. The ends lost 5 bases at V and 3 bases at J; junction bases unmatched: 6. CDR3 size: 16 residues. The chain's CDR3 is CASSPQGALGANVLTF. CDR3 sequence (DNA): TGTGCCAGCAGTCCACAGGGGGCGCTTGGGGCCAACGTCCTGACTTTC.

This chain links TRBV6-1 with TRBJ1-1; D uncertain. In germline, CDR1 is MNHNS, CDR2 SASEGT. V was pared by 4 bases and J by 5 bases, with 11 bases between. The CDR3 covers 13 residues. Here the CDR3 DNA reads TGTGCCAGCAGTGTTTTGAGGGCTACTGAAGCTTTCTTT. The encoded protein is CASSVLRATEAFF.

This rearrangement joins TRBV28 to TRBJ1-5; tentative D call: TRBD1 (6 bases). The CDR3 covers 14 residues. Germline CDR1 is MDHEN and CDR2 is SYDVKM. Trimming cost V 3 bases and J 6 bases, with 12 bases left between them. The CDR3 DNA follows: TGTGCCAGCAGTTTTTCGGGGGGCGGTCAGCCCCAGCATTTT. Its protein is CASSFSGGGQPQHF.

A note on this clone: The sample contains more than one DNA sequence encoding this CDR3. The chain is built from TRBV9 and TRBJ2-5; 7 nucleotides align to TRBD2. With 0 bases clipped from V and 4 bases from J, the junction kept 0 bases outside the gene matches. Germline CDR1 reads SGDLS; CDR2 reads YYNGEE. The CDR3 runs to 13 residues. This CDR3 is CASSVGGGETQYF. In DNA form, the CDR3 reads TGTGCCAGCAGCGTAGGGGGGGGAGAGACCCAGTACTTC.

The chain couples TRBV14 to TRBJ2-2; D is undetermined. V lost 4 bases and J 0 bases, leaving 6 bases between the germline ends. The CDR3 runs to 14 residues. Germline CDR1 SGHDN, CDR2 FVKESK. This CDR3 reads CASSLVANTGELFF. CDR3 nucleotides: TGTGCCAGCAGCCTTGTCGCGAACACCGGGGAGCTGTTTTTT. Looking up the rest from reference TRBV14 and TRBJ2-2 gives the full variable domain: EAGVTQFPSHSVIEKGQTVTLRCDPISGHDNLYWYRRVMGKEIKFLLHFVKESKQDESGMPNNRFLAERTGGTYSTLKVQPAELEDSGVYFCASSLVANTGELFFGEGSRLTVL.

The gene calls are TRBV20-1 and TRBJ1-2; 8 nucleotides agree with TRBD1. The length of the CDR3 is 11 residues. Germline CDR1 reads DFQATT; CDR2 reads SNEGSKA (reference sequence). Here the CDR3 reads CRATGVDGYTF. The DNA for the CDR3 is TGCAGGGCGACAGGGGTCGATGGCTACACCTTC.

V and J are TRBV5-1 and TRBJ1-1, with D uncertain. The CDR3 has 14 residues. CDR1 and CDR2 from the germline V gene are SGHRS and YFSETQ. V lost 0 bases to trimming and J lost 0 bases, with 6 bases between them. This chain's CDR3 is CASSLVQVNTEAFF. CDR3 DNA: TGCGCCAGCAGCTTGGTTCAGGTGAACACTGAAGCTTTCTTT.

This chain uses TRBV4-1 with TRBJ2-4, with unresolved D. The germline V gene has CDR1 MGHRA and CDR2 YSYEKL. CDR3 length equals 14 residues. Trimming stripped 0 bases from V and 3 bases from J, with 6 bases between. The CDR3 reads CASSQDPHKNIQYF. The CDR3 nucleotides read TGCGCCAGCAGCCAAGATCCCCACAAAAACATTCAGTACTTC.

The CDR3 sequence is CASSQVAGYQETQYF. The CDR3 DNA sequence: TGTGCCAGCAGCCAAGTGGCGGGATACCAAGAGACCCAGTACTTC. The chain joins TRBV14 to TRBJ2-5; a possible D gene is TRBD2 (6 bases). Germline CDR1 and CDR2: SGHDN and FVKESK. Between the trimmed V and J ends, which lost 1 base and 0 bases, there was a span of 9 bases. The CDR3 is 15 residues long.

Written as DNA, the CDR3 is TGTGCCAGCTCACCAACGGCGGACAGCCTTTATAATTCACCCCTCCACTTT. As protein: CASSPTADSLYNSPLHF. J is TRBJ1-6 and V is TRBV18; possible D gene TRBD1, 6 bases. Germline CDR1 is KGHSH and CDR2 is LQKENI. CDR3 length: 17 amino acids. V was clipped by 2 bases and J by 4 bases, with 15 bases between them.

The V call is TRBV2, the J call TRBJ1-1; 8 bases align to TRBD1. Trimming cost V 5 bases and J 9 bases; bases outside gene matches: 5. The germline V gene encodes CDR1 SNHLY and CDR2 FYNNEI. There are 12 residues in the CDR3. CDR3 sequence: CASSPRTGQAFF. In nucleotides, the CDR3 is TGTGCCAGCAGTCCGCGGACAGGGCAAGCTTTCTTT. The whole variable domain, filled in from reference TRBV2 and TRBJ1-1, reads EPEVTQTPSHQVTQMGQEVILRCVPISNHLYFYWYRQILGQKVEFLVSFYNNEISEKSEIFDDQFSVERPDGSNFTLKIRSTKLEDSAMYFCASSPRTGQAFFGQGTRLTVV.

As to this clone: Other nucleotide sequences in the sample specify the same CDR3. This chain uses TRBV4-1 with TRBJ1-2; the D gene is possibly TRBD1 (5 bases). CDR3 length equals 15 residues. Per the germline V gene, CDR1 is MGHRA and CDR2 is YSYEKL. Trimming took off 0 bases at V and 2 bases at J, with 10 bases between the two ends. In nucleotides, the CDR3 is TGCGCCAGCAGCCAAGATCCGGGGGTAAACTATGGCTACACCTTC. This encodes CASSQDPGVNYGYTF.

The chain recombines TRBV14 with TRBJ2-7; possibly TRBD2 for D (5 bases). The germline V gene has CDR1 SGHDN and CDR2 FVKESK. The CDR3 totals 13 residues. V was pared by 1 base and J by 4 bases, with 8 bases between. The CDR3 is CASSQAGLYEQYF. DNA of the CDR3: TGTGCCAGCAGCCAAGCGGGGTTGTACGAGCAGTACTTC.

The V and J genes are TRBV5-5 and TRBJ2-7; 8 bases align to TRBD1. The J segment lost 6 bases and the V segment lost 4 bases, leaving 12 bases of the junction unmatched. Germline CDR1 SGHKS, CDR2 YYEKEE (reference sequence). The CDR3 is 15 amino acids. The CDR3 loop is CASSLQGQGSREQYF. CDR3 in DNA: TGTGCCAGCAGCCTTCAAGGACAGGGAAGTCGCGAGCAGTACTTC.

The gene calls are TRBV19 and TRBJ1-3; TRBD1 matches 12 bases. The trim removed 5 bases at V and 4 bases at J, leaving 9 bases unmatched. Germline assignment: CDR1 LNHDA and CDR2 SQIVND (reference sequence). The CDR3 has 17 residues. The CDR3 nucleotides are TGTGCCAGTAGTGGGACAGGGGGCACGACTACCGGAAACACCATATATTTT. This translates into CASSGTGGTTTGNTIYF.

V and J are TRBV2 and TRBJ2-7, with unresolved D. CDR1 is SNHLY, CDR2 FYNNEI, per germline. V gave up 10 bases and J gave up 2 bases, with 15 bases separating them. This CDR3 has 13 amino acids. The chain's CDR3 is CATTPQSAYEQYF. CDR3 sequence (DNA): TGTGCCACCACGCCCCAATCAGCCTACGAGCAGTACTTC.

This rearrangement joins TRBV13 to TRBJ2-1; TRBD2 aligns across 11 bases. This CDR3 region has 16 residues. Germline V gives CDR1 PRHDT, CDR2 FYEKMQ (reference sequence). Germline trimming cut 5 bases from V and 8 bases from J; bases unmatched to any gene: 11. The CDR3 DNA sequence: TGTGCCAGCAGCCTATTGACTAGCGGGGCGAAGGATGAGCAGTTCTTC. Protein product: CASSLLTSGAKDEQFF. The complete variable domain, with remaining parts taken from reference TRBV13 and TRBJ2-1, reads AAGVIQSPRHLIKEKRETATLKCYPIPRHDTVYWYQQGPGQDPQFLISFYEKMQSDKGSIPDRFSAQQFSDYHSELNMSSLELGDSALYFCASSLLTSGAKDEQFFGPGTRLTVL.

CDR3 sequence (DNA): TGTGCCACCGCAGGCGCCTCCTACGAGCAGTACTTC. This encodes CATAGASYEQYF. This chain links TRBV15 with TRBJ2-7; no clear D gene. The CDR3 is 12 residues long. The germline V gene encodes CDR1 LNHNV and CDR2 YYDKDF (reference sequence). V lost 8 bases, J lost 0 bases, and 8 bases lay in between.

The chain joins TRBV10-2 to TRBJ2-6, with D maybe TRBD1 (6 bases). CDR3 length equals 14 residues. The germline CDR1 and CDR2 sequences are WSHSY and SAAADI. With 9 bases removed from V and 2 bases from J, the gap between germline ends came to 11 bases. The CDR3 loop reads CASSQGAGANVLTF. The CDR3 DNA reads as TGCGCCAGTTCACAGGGTGCTGGGGCCAACGTCCTGACTTTC.

V usage is TRBV2 and J usage is TRBJ2-2; tentative D call: TRBD1 (5 bases). The germline gives CDR1 SNHLY, CDR2 FYNNEI. Trimming shortened V by 7 bases and J by 5 bases, and 14 bases separated the two germline ends. The CDR3 totals 14 residues. For the CDR3, the DNA is TGTGCCAGCATTTGGACAACCCAAACCGGGGAGCTGTTTTTT. It encodes CASIWTTQTGELFF.

Here the CDR3 reads CASSYMGQPGNTIYF. The CDR3 DNA reads TGTGCCAGCAGTTACATGGGACAGCCTGGAAACACCATATATTTT. The chain employs TRBV6-5 and TRBJ1-3, with 7 nucleotides matching TRBD1. Germline V lookup: CDR1 MNHEY, CDR2 SVGAGI. V lost 2 bases to trimming and J lost 2 bases; unmatched junction nucleotides: 3. The CDR3 length is 15 residues.

V gene TRBV9 combines with J gene TRBJ2-1, with 9 bases that match TRBD2. The V segment lost 3 bases and the J segment 2 bases; nucleotides outside the gene matches: 9. Germline-derived CDR1 and CDR2 are SGDLS and YYNGEE. This CDR3 contains 17 residues. The chain's CDR3 is CASSGGGGEAPYNEQFF. The CDR3, as DNA: TGTGCCAGCAGCGGCGGGGGGGGAGAAGCCCCCTACAATGAGCAGTTCTTC.